This entry features one T cell receptor (beta chain) sequence. All enrollees were about 18 to 100 years old and from some 24 US areas. This sample is drawn from a study of blood T cell repertoires in COVID-19. Study-level background: Samples of COVID-19 (acute and convalescent) were obtained from the United States, Italy and Spain.

Trimming at V came to 9 bases and at J to 9 bases, leaving 8 bases not matched to a gene. Per the germline V gene, CDR1 is LNHNV and CDR2 is YYDKDF (reference sequence). The CDR3 sequence is 13 residues long. Assay used: immunoSEQ multiplex PCR; TCRdb lists only in-frame clones, some missing. The profile shows under 350,000 clones, 65% to 90% of them singletons. This chain joins TRBV15 and TRBJ2-1, with 10 bases aligning to TRBD2. The sequencing input was PBMCs or T cells enriched from blood (not recorded which). This TCR was recovered from a woman between 40 and 55 years old with acute COVID-19. This chain's CDR3 is CATTSGKVPEQFF. The DNA for the CDR3 is TGTGCCACAACTAGCGGGAAGGTCCCTGAGCAGTTCTTC.